Listed below are T cell receptor beta chains from one sample, sequenced in a study of T cell repertoires in cytomegalovirus infection. Their target antigens are unknown. TCRdb re-analysed the reads in MiXCR, keeping a single row per CDR3 protein. The sample contains roughly 800,000 distinct CDR3 sequences, almost 30% of which appear only once. Source: cultured CD8+ T cells from PBMCs, taken from culture after CMV antigen stimulation. These receptors all stem from a human donor in good health (CMV status not recorded). Some clones in this sample may be carry-over from other donors' samples. CDR3s leave out the opening cysteine and the closing phenylalanine or tryptophan. The D gene is left open where the match is weak.

v_call | d_call | cdr3_aa
TRBV11-1 | . | ASSEGRGTYNEQF
TRBV19 | . | ASSWYRDNQPQH
TRBV6-6 | . | ASRTQEYSNQPQH
TRBV11-2 | TRBD2 | ASSESGGEYNEQF
TRBV5-1 | . | ASSLKSGLGQPQH
TRBV20-1 | . | SARAFGGVPGNTIY
TRBV12-3/TRBV12-4 | . | ASIGGTEAF
TRBV15 | . | ATSRKDIVPIY
TRBV24-1 | . | ATSGQDYNEQF
TRBV6-5 | . | ASSYSQGAYEQY
TRBV4-1 | . | ASSHHSTTDTQY
TRBV29-1 | TRBD1 | SVRTGTSYEQY
TRBV28 | . | ASSLMDLAGLAF
TRBV28 | . | ATGIGYTEAF
TRBV2 | TRBD1 | ASIGRRQGASGANVLT
TRBV6-1 | . | AGAGGRNTEAF
TRBV5-6 | . | ASSLTYQLSRDLDGYT
TRBV27 | TRBD2 | ASSFGLAGDTQY
TRBV3-1 | TRBD2 | ASSHPREGQF
TRBV27 | . | ASSLGVGNTEAF
TRBV7-9 | . | ASSSATGHLSNQPQH
TRBV7-6 | TRBD1 | ASSLLPRGQETQY
TRBV28 | TRBD1 | ASSLVLAGTGENGYT
TRBV6-1 | . | ASLVPGYTEAF
TRBV24-1 | . | AVNEGSGNQPQH
TRBV19 | . | ASSLRGALADTEAF
TRBV19 | . | ASSIFMDGNSPLH
TRBV27 | . | ASSFLGGTQGQPQH
TRBV6-1 | . | ASSEQGTEAF
TRBV7-6 | TRBD2 | ASSLTTSGGVSYNEQF
TRBV6-1 | . | ASSEAVKTGRYGYT
TRBV27 | . | ASSSPQGAF
TRBV27 | . | ASSLTGYYEQY
TRBV7-8 | . | ASSLTAEALNQPQH
TRBV7-6 | TRBD2 | ASSLISLAGASYNEQF
TRBV7-4 | TRBD2 | ASSRLAGEQY
TRBV7-9 | . | ASSFPDLEETQY
TRBV10-2 | . | ASSESLLPSTDTQY
TRBV6-1 | . | ASSETSLETQY
TRBV15 | . | ATGRGNSNQPQH
TRBV7-3 | TRBD1 | ASSLRRFGTTGMNTEAF
TRBV4-1 | TRBD1 | ASSQGLGQGKSNEQF
TRBV5-1 | . | ATPGPNLNTGELF
TRBV6-5 | . | ASNPDSNSYEQY
TRBV25-1 | . | ASSDSTVNYGYT
TRBV7-6 | TRBD2 | ASSFSERGEQF